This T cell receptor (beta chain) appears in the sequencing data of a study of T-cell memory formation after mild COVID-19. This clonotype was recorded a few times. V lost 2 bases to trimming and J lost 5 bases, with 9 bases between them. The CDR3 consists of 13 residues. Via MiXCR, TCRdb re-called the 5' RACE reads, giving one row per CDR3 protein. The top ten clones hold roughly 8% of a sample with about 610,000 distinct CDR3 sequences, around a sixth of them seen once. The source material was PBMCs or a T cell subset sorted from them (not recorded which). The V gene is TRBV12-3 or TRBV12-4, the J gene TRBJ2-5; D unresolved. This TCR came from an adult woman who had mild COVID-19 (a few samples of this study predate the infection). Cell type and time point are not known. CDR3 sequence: CASSLTPDETQYF. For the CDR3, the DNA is TGTGCCAGCAGTTTAACCCCCGACGAGACCCAGTACTTC.